The clone carrying this T cell receptor beta chain appeared once. Original processing methods: Estimates of nucleated cell counts were drawn from the amplification of reference gene primers. Measured with immunoSEQ multiplex PCR; TCRdb has only the in-frame clones, and not every one. V, J and clone size are taken as reported in that table, and D and trimming were inferred from the DNA itself. Of some 200,000 clones in the sample, 80% to 90% were seen once. This record belongs to a study of blood T cell repertoires in COVID-19. Turning to the study itself: Whether acute or convalescent, the COVID-19 samples came from the United States, Italy and Spain. In each case, the material was cDNA or gDNA derived from T cells, B-cell-depleted T cells, or PBMCs.

The V gene's germline CDR1 is MDHEN and CDR2 SYDVKM. The CDR3 loop spans 15 amino acids. Trimming pared 5 bases from V and 3 bases from J, leaving 16 bases between. The sequenced sample consisted of peripheral blood. The receptor was derived from a man aged 18 to 30 with active or convalescent COVID-19. This chain joins TRBV28 and TRBJ1-2, with D possibly being TRBD1 (5 bases). DNA for the CDR3: TGTGCCAGCAGTCCTAAGGGACTGAACTACTATGGCTACACCTTC. It codes for CASSPKGLNYYGYTF.